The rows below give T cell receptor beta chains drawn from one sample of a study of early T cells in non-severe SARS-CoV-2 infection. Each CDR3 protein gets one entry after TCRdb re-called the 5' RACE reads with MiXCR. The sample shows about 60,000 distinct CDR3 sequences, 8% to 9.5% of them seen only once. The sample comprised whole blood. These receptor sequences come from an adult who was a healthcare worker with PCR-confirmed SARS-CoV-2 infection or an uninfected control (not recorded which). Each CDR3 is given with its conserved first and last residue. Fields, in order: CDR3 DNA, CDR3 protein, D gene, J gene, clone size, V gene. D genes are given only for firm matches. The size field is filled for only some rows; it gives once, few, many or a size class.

CDR3 DNA: TGTGCCAGCAGTGGACTAGCAGACAATGAGCAGTTCTTC
CDR3 protein: CASSGLADNEQFF
D gene: TRBD2
J gene: TRBJ2-1
clone size: many
V gene: TRBV5-4

CDR3 DNA: TGTGCCACTCGGACAGGGTTAGCAGCTTTCTTT
CDR3 protein: CATRTGLAAFF
D gene: TRBD1
J gene: TRBJ1-1
clone size: NA
V gene: TRBV10-3

CDR3 DNA: TGTGCCAGTAGTCCGGGACACCCCTCCTACGAGCAGTACTTC
CDR3 protein: CASSPGHPSYEQYF
D gene: NA
J gene: TRBJ2-7
clone size: NA
V gene: TRBV19

CDR3 DNA: TGCGCCAGCAGCCAGCACTCGGGACCATCAAGCTCCTACAATGAGCAGTTCTTC
CDR3 protein: CASSQHSGPSSSYNEQFF
D gene: NA
J gene: TRBJ2-1
clone size: NA
V gene: TRBV4-3

CDR3 DNA: TGTGCCATCAGTGTAAACAATGAGCAGTTCTTC
CDR3 protein: CAISVNNEQFF
D gene: NA
J gene: TRBJ2-1
clone size: few
V gene: TRBV10-3

CDR3 DNA: TGTGCCAGCAGTTACTCTACAGGGAGCGACGAGCAGTACTTC
CDR3 protein: CASSYSTGSDEQYF
D gene: NA
J gene: TRBJ2-7
clone size: many
V gene: TRBV6-5

CDR3 DNA: TGTGCCAGCAGTTGGCCAATTAGCAGCTCCTACAATGAGCAGTTCTTC
CDR3 protein: CASSWPISSSYNEQFF
D gene: NA
J gene: TRBJ2-1
clone size: many
V gene: TRBV12-3/TRBV12-4

CDR3 DNA: TGTGCCAGCAGTCAGGCACTCAACATTCAGTACTTC
CDR3 protein: CASSQALNIQYF
D gene: NA
J gene: TRBJ2-4
clone size: many
V gene: TRBV6-2/TRBV6-3

CDR3 DNA: TGTGCCAGCAGGGGGGACAGGGGGCTTTCCGAAAAACTGTTTTTT
CDR3 protein: CASRGDRGLSEKLFF
D gene: TRBD1
J gene: TRBJ1-4
clone size: many
V gene: TRBV3-1

CDR3 DNA: TGCGCCAGCAGCTTGGTAACATTTCAAGAGACCCAGTACTTC
CDR3 protein: CASSLVTFQETQYF
D gene: NA
J gene: TRBJ2-5
clone size: NA
V gene: TRBV5-1

CDR3 DNA: TGTGCCTCGGGACAGACTAGCTACGAGCAGTACTTC
CDR3 protein: CASGQTSYEQYF
D gene: NA
J gene: TRBJ2-7
clone size: few
V gene: TRBV6-6

CDR3 DNA: TGCAGCGTTCAATATAGACCACAGCCTAGAAGCATGAGGAACCAAGAGACCCAGTACTTC
CDR3 protein: CSVQYRPQPRSMRNQETQYF
D gene: NA
J gene: TRBJ2-5
clone size: NA
V gene: TRBV29-1

CDR3 DNA: TGTGCCAGCAGCTCGGGACTAGCGGGATCGGGTGAGCAGTACTTC
CDR3 protein: CASSSGLAGSGEQYF
D gene: TRBD2
J gene: TRBJ2-7
clone size: many
V gene: TRBV7-2

CDR3 DNA: TGCAGTGCTAGATGGTTACTAGCGGGAGTATTTGACACCGGGGAGCTGTTTTTT
CDR3 protein: CSARWLLAGVFDTGELFF
D gene: TRBD2
J gene: TRBJ2-2
clone size: NA
V gene: TRBV20-1